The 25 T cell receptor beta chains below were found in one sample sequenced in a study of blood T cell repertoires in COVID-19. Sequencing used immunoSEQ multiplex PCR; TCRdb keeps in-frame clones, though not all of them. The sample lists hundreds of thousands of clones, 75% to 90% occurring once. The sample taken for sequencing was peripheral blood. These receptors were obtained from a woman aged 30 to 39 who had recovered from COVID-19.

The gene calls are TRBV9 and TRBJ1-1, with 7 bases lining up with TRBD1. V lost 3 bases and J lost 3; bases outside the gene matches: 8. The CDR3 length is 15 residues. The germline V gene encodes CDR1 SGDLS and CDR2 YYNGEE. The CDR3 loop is CASSATGMWDTEAFF. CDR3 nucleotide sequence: TGTGCCAGCAGCGCGACAGGGATGTGGGACACTGAAGCTTTCTTT.

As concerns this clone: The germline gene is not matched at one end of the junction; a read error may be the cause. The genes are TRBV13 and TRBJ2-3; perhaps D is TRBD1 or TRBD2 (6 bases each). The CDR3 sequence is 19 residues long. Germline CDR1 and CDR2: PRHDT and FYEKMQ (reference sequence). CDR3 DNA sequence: TGTGCCAGCAGCGTAGGGGGAACTAGCCCGATACCAATCACAGATACGCAGTATTTT. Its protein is CASSVGGTSPIPITDTQYF.

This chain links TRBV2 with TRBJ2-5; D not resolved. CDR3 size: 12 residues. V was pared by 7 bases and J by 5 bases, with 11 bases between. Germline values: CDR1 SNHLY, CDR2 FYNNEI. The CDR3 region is CASNQLSETQYF. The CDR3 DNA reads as TGTGCCAGCAACCAACTGTCGGAGACCCAGTACTTC.

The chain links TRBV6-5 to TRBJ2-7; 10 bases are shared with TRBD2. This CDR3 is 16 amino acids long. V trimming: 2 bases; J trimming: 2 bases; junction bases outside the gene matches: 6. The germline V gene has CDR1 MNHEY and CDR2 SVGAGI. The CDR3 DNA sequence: TGTGCCAGCAGTTACGGATCTAGCGGGAGTACCTACGAGCAGTACTTC. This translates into CASSYGSSGSTYEQYF.

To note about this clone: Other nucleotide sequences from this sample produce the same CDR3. For the CDR3, the DNA is TGTGCCAGCTCACCTGGCCAGAACACTGAAGCTTTCTTT. Its protein is CASSPGQNTEAFF. This chain links TRBV18 with TRBJ1-1; D ambiguous. This CDR3 has 13 amino acids. The germline gives CDR1 KGHSH, CDR2 LQKENI. Trimming removed 3 bases at V and 1 base at J, with 6 bases between.

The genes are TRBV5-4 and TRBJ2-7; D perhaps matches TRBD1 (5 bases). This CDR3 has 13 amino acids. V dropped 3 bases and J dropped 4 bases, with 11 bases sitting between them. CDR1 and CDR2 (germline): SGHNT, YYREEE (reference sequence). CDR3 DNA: TGTGCCAGCAGCTATGGGGCCGAGTACGAGCAGTACTTC. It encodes CASSYGAEYEQYF.

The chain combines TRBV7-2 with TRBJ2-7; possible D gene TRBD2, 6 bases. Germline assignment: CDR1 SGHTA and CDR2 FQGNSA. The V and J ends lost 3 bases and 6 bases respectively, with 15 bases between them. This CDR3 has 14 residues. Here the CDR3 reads CASSFSLAGGEQYF. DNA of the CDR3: TGTGCCAGCAGCTTTTCACTAGCTGGGGGCGAGCAGTACTTC.

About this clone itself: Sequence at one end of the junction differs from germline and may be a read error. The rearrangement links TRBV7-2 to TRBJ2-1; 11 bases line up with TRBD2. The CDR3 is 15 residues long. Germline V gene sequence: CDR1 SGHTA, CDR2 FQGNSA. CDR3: CASTLGTSGYNEQFF. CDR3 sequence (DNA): TGTGCCAGCACCTTAGGGACTAGCGGATACAATGAGCAGTTCTTC. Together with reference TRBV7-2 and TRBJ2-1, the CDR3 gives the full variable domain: GAGVSQSPSNKVTEKGKDVELRCDPISGHTALYWYRQSLGQGLEFLIYFQGNSAPDKSGLPSDRFSAERTGGSVSTLTIQRTQQEDSAVYLCASTLGTSGYNEQFFGPGTRLTVL.

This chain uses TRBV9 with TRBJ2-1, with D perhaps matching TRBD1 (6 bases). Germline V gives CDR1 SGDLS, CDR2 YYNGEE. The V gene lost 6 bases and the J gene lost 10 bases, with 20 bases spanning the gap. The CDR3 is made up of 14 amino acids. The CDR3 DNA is TGTGCCAGCACCTACACAGGGTTCGGAGAAGAGCAGTTCTTC. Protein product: CASTYTGFGEEQFF.

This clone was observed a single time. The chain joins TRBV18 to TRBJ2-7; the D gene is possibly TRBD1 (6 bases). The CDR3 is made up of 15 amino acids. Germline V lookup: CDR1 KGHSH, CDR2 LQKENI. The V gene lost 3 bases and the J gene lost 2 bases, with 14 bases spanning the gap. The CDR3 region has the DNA TGTGCCAGCTCACCCTTCACAGGGATGACCTACGAGCAGTACTTC. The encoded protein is CASSPFTGMTYEQYF.

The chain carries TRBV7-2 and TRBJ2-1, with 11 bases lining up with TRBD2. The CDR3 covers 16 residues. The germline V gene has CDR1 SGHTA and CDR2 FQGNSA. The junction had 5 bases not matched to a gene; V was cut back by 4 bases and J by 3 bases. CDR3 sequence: CASSSSSGGHYNEQFF. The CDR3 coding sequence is TGTGCCAGCAGCTCTTCTAGCGGGGGGCACTACAATGAGCAGTTCTTC. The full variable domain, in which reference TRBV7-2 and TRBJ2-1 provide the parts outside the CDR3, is GAGVSQSPSNKVTEKGKDVELRCDPISGHTALYWYRQSLGQGLEFLIYFQGNSAPDKSGLPSDRFSAERTGGSVSTLTIQRTQQEDSAVYLCASSSSSGGHYNEQFFGPGTRLTVL.

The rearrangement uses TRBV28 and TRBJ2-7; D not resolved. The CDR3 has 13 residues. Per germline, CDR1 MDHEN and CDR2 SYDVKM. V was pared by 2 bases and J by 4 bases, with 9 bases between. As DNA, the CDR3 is TGTGCCAGCAGTTTAAGCCCGCTGTACGAGCAGTACTTC. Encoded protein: CASSLSPLYEQYF.

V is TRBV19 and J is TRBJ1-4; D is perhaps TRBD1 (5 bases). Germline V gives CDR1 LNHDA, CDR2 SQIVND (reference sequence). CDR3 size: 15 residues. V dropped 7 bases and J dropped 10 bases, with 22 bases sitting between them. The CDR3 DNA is TGTGCCAGTACCCTCGGGGCAGCGGGGGAGGGAAAACTGTTTTTT. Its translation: CASTLGAAGEGKLFF.

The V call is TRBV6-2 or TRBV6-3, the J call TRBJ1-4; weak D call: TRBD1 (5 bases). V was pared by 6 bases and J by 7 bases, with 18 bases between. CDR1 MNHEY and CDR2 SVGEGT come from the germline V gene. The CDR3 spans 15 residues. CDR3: CASSPVGGGGEKLFF. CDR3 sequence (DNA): TGTGCCAGCAGCCCAGTTGGAGGCGGGGGTGAAAAACTGTTTTTT.

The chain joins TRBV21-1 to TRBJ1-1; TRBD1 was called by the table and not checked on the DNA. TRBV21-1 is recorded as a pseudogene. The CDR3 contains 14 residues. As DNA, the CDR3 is TGTGCCAGCAGCAAAGTCCCAGGGGACACTGAAGCTTTCTTT. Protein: CASSKVPGDTEAFF.

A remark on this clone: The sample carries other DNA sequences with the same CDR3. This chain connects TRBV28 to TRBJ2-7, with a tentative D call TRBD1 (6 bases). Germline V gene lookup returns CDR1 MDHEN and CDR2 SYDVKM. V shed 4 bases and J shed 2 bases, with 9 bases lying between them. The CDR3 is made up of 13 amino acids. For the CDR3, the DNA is TGTGCCAGCAGTTCGACAGGACCCTACGAGCAGTACTTC. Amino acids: CASSSTGPYEQYF.

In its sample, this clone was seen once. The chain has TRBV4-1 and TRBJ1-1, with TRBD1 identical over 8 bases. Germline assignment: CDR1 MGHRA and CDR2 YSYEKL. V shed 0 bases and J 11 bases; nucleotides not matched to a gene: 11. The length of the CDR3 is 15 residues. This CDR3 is CASSQDTGQGLWAFF. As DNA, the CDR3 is TGCGCCAGCAGCCAAGACACCGGACAGGGTCTATGGGCTTTCTTT.

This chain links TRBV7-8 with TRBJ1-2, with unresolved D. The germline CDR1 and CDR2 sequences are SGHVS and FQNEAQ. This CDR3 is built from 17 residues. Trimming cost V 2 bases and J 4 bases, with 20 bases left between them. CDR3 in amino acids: CASSLLYLTEPPYGYTF. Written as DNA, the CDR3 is TGTGCCAGCAGCTTACTTTATTTGACGGAGCCTCCCTATGGCTACACCTTC.

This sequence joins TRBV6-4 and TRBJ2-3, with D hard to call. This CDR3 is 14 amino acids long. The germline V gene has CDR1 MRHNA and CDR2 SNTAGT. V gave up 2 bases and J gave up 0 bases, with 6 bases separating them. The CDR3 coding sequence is TGTGCCAGCAGTGACAGAGGCAGCACAGATACGCAGTATTTT. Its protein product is CASSDRGSTDTQYF.

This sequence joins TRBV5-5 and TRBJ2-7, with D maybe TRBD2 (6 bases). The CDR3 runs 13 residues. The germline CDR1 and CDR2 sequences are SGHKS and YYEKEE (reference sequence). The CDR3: CASRRAAKYEQYF. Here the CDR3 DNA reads TGTGCGAGTCGGAGGGCCGCCAAGTACGAGCAGTACTTC.

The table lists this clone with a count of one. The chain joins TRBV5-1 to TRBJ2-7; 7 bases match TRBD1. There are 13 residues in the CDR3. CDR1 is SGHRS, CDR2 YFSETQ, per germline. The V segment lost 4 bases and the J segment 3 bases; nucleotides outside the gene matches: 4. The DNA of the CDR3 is TGCGCCAGCAGCCCGGGACAGCACTACGAGCAGTACTTC. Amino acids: CASSPGQHYEQYF.

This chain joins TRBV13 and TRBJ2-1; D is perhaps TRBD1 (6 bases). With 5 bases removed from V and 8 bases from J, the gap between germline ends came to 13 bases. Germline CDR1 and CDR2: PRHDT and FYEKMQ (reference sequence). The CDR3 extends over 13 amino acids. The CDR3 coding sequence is TGTGCCAGCAGCCTCCAACAGGGCCATGAGCAGTTCTTC. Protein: CASSLQQGHEQFF. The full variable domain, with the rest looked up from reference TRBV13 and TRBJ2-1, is AAGVIQSPRHLIKEKRETATLKCYPIPRHDTVYWYQQGPGQDPQFLISFYEKMQSDKGSIPDRFSAQQFSDYHSELNMSSLELGDSALYFCASSLQQGHEQFFGPGTRLTVL.

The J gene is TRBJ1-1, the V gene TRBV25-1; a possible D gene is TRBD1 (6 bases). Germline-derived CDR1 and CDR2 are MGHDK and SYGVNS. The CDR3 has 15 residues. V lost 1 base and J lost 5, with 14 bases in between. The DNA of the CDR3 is TGTGCCAGCAGTGAATCGAGGGGGGGGAGGACTGAAGCTTTCTTT. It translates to CASSESRGGRTEAFF.

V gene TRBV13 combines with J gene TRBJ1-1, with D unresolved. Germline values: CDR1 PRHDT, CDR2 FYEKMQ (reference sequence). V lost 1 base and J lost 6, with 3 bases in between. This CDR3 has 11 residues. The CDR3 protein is CASSLVSEAFF. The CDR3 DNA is TGTGCCAGCAGCTTAGTATCTGAAGCTTTCTTT.

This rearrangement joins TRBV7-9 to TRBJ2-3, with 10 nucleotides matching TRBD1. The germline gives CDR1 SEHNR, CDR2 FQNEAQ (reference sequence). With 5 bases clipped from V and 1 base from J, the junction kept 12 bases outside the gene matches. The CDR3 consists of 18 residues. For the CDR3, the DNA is TGTGCCAGCAGCCCAGGACAGGGGGGGACGTCGGGCACAGATACGCAGTATTTT. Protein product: CASSPGQGGTSGTDTQYF.